This T cell receptor beta chain came from a study of blood T cells in healthy people across ages. It was with a sample-barcoded 5' primer and a J-beta primer mix that a second PCR of roughly 6 to 12 cycles was run. TCRdb redid the calling of the 5' RACE reads with MiXCR, one entry per CDR3 protein. This table has some 1,500,000 distinct CDR3 sequences, less than 45% appearing once. The donors, all healthy, were Caucasians living in Russia, aged about 6 to 100. In regard to this clonotype: The junction does not match germline at one end; this may be a read error.

The CDR3 runs 14 residues. The germline V gene has CDR1 SGHRS and CDR2 YFSETQ. V and J are TRBV5-1 and TRBJ2-2, with D perhaps given as TRBD1 or TRBD2 (5 bases each). The clonotype originates from a young woman in good health. Input material: blood. CDR3 bases: TGCGCCGGCAGTTGGGACGGAAACACCGGGGAGCTGTTTTTT. This codes for CAGSWDGNTGELFF.